This T cell receptor (beta chain) derives from a study of read filtering for tumor transcriptome and immune sequencing. Across the whole study: By R-ISS, stages I, II and III held around 8, 16 and 7 patients.

From approximately 430 ng of RNA, a library with molecular barcoded alpha/delta and beta/gamma adaptors was made. TCRdb itself ran the reads through MiXCR, one entry per CDR3 protein. The table lists roughly 59,000 distinct CDR3 sequences, roughly 19% of them singletons, with around 9.9% in the top ten. Germline V gives CDR1 SQVTM, CDR2 ANQGSEA. V shed 8 bases, J shed 6 bases, and the junction held 5 bases outside the gene matches. The CDR3 contains 13 residues. Study-level points and caveats: Without single-read clonotypes, shared clonotype proportions correlated more between IR-seq and RNA-seq. RNA-seq captured clonotypes less deeply and reliably than IR-seq.

This clonotype was observed a few times. No antigen is known for it. This chain joins TRBV29-1 and TRBJ2-3; 13 bases are a match to TRBD2. The sequence was obtained from a donor at least 40 years old with multiple myeloma. The sample was a population of CD138-negative cells sorted from bone marrow. CDR3 residues: CSFRLAGGDTQYF. The CDR3 nucleotides read TGCAGCTTCAGACTAGCGGGAGGCGATACGCAGTATTTT.